The subject of this entry is one T cell receptor beta chain. The antigen is undetermined. These data belong to a study of shared clonotypes between healthy human individuals. Naive CD8 cells, CD45RO-negative and positively selected for CCR7, excluded terminally differentiated effector memory CD45RA+ cells. Clones were read by immunoSEQ multiplex PCR, and TCRdb kept only the in-frame ones, dropping some. This table has roughly 2,000,000 clones, 80% to 95% appearing once. V was trimmed by 5 bases and J by 0 bases, leaving 11 bases between them. The CDR3 has 14 residues. Germline-derived CDR1 and CDR2 are SGHAT and FQNNGV. Notes on the study in general: Donor clonotype sharing was expected to depend on sequencing depth.

The chain links TRBV11-2 to TRBJ2-7; D uncertain. The sample comprised naive CD8+ T cells from PBMCs. This sequence originates from a man aged 18 to 30 in good health. Some clones in this sample may be carry-over from other donors' samples. This CDR3 reads CASSESLRSYEQYF. The CDR3, as DNA: TGTGCCAGCAGCGAATCCCTACGCTCCTACGAGCAGTACTTC.